The 31 T cell receptor beta chains reported below all come from one sample, sequenced in a study of response to subunit inactivated influenza vaccine. TCRdb fed the RT-PCR reads into MiXCR, producing one record per CDR3 protein. Here the sample spans 430,000 or so distinct CDR3 sequences, 9.5% to 13% being singletons. This material consisted of PBMCs from blood, taken roughly 47 days after vaccination. The receptors stem from a man aged 50 to 59 who received an inactivated influenza vaccine.

The table lists this clonotype with a few counts. The V call is TRBV12-3 or TRBV12-4, the J call TRBJ1-6; 9 bases are shared with TRBD1. Germline trimming cut 3 bases from V and 9 bases from J; bases unmatched to any gene: 3. The CDR3 runs to 14 residues. The DNA for the CDR3 is TGTGCCAGCAGTTTCACGGACAGGGGTTCACCCCTCCACTTT. Residues: CASSFTDRGSPLHF.

The genes are TRBV28 and TRBJ2-3, with 7 bases lining up with TRBD2. Germline-derived CDR1 and CDR2 are MDHEN and SYDVKM. The CDR3 extends over 15 amino acids. With 3 bases clipped from V and 1 base from J, the junction kept 4 bases outside the gene matches. The CDR3: CASSLELAGTDTQYF. Written as DNA, the CDR3 is TGTGCCAGCAGTTTGGAGCTAGCGGGCACAGATACGCAGTATTTT.

CDR3 sequence reads: CASSLGVGGRAADTQYF. The CDR3 DNA is TGTGCCAGCAGCTTAGGGGTCGGCGGGAGGGCCGCAGATACGCAGTATTTT. J is TRBJ2-3 and V is TRBV7-8, with TRBD2 matching 9 bases. The CDR3 length is 17 residues. The V gene's germline CDR1 is SGHVS and CDR2 FQNEAQ. V lost 1 base to trimming and J lost 4 bases; unmatched junction nucleotides: 9. The entire variable domain, with the rest obtained from reference TRBV7-8 and TRBJ2-3, is as follows: GAGVSQSPRYKVAKRGQDVALRCDPISGHVSLFWYQQALGQGPEFLTYFQNEAQLDKSGLPSDRFFAERPEGSVSTLKIQRTQQEDSAVYLCASSLGVGGRAADTQYFGPGTRLTVL.

This clonotype was recorded at least ten times. The rearrangement links TRBV10-3 to TRBJ1-1, with D unclear. Deletions cut 2 bases from V and 10 bases from J, with 8 bases between. The V gene's germline CDR1 is ENHRY and CDR2 SYGVKD. The CDR3 contains 11 residues. CDR3 loop: CAISEGERAFF. The CDR3 DNA follows: TGTGCCATCAGTGAGGGGGAAAGAGCTTTCTTT.

This clonotype showed up many times. The chain couples TRBV29-1 to TRBJ2-1; 9 positions match TRBD2. Germline V lookup: CDR1 SQVTM, CDR2 ANQGSEA. The CDR3 contains 14 residues. J gave up 8 bases and V 5 bases, and 10 bases lay outside the gene matches. Here the CDR3 reads CSVTGTSLADEQFF. As DNA, the CDR3 is TGCAGCGTTACCGGGACTAGCCTTGCCGATGAGCAGTTCTTC.

This clonotype was counted many times. This rearrangement joins TRBV6-2 or TRBV6-3 to TRBJ2-2; D gene ambiguous. The CDR3 is 13 amino acids. Germline values: CDR1 MNHEY, CDR2 SVGEGT. V was clipped by 6 bases and J by 3 bases, with 8 bases between them. CDR3: CASSTTYTGELFF. Written as DNA, the CDR3 is TGTGCCAGCAGCACGACTTACACCGGGGAGCTGTTTTTT.

In its sample, this clonotype was seen a few times. V gene TRBV5-1 combines with J gene TRBJ2-3, with TRBD2 as a possible D gene (6 bases). Trimming shortened V by 5 bases and J by 4 bases, and 17 bases separated the two germline ends. The CDR3 consists of 15 residues. Germline V gene sequence: CDR1 SGHRS, CDR2 YFSETQ. The CDR3 region is CASRGPGGGADTQYF. CDR3 bases: TGCGCCAGCAGGGGCCCTGGGGGAGGCGCAGATACGCAGTATTTT.

The genes are TRBV19 and TRBJ2-1, with D unresolved. CDR3 length: 14 residues. Deletions cut 4 bases from V and 1 base from J, with 8 bases between. Germline V CDR1 and CDR2: LNHDA, SQIVND (reference sequence). CDR3 DNA sequence: TGTGCCAGTAGTAGAGCACAGTCCTACAATGAGCAGTTCTTC. Translating gives CASSRAQSYNEQFF.

This clonotype was recorded at least ten times. The genes are TRBV6-5 and TRBJ2-7; 11 bases fit TRBD1. Trimming cost V 2 bases and J 6 bases; bases outside gene matches: 3. The CDR3 has 14 amino acids. Germline CDR1 and CDR2: MNHEY and SVGAGI. The CDR3 sequence is CASSYGTGGVEQYF. The CDR3 coding sequence is TGTGCCAGCAGTTACGGGACAGGGGGAGTCGAGCAGTACTTC.

V usage is TRBV20-1 and J usage is TRBJ2-7, with 9 bases aligning to TRBD2. Germline V gene sequence: CDR1 DFQATT, CDR2 SNEGSKA (reference sequence). The CDR3 is made up of 13 amino acids. V lost 3 bases, J lost 6 bases, and 6 bases stayed unmatched. In DNA, the CDR3 is TGCAGTGCTAGTTTAGCGGGAGTCGGCGAGCAGTACTTC. Protein product: CSASLAGVGEQYF.

CDR3 nucleotide sequence: TGTGCCAGCAGCCACCAGGCGACCACAGGGGAGACCCAGTACTTC. It encodes CASSHQATTGETQYF. The chain uses TRBV7-2 and TRBJ2-5, with D possibly TRBD1 on 6 matching bases. This CDR3 contains 15 residues. Deletions cut 5 bases from V and 5 bases from J, with 18 bases between. The germline V gene has CDR1 SGHTA and CDR2 FQGNSA.

V is TRBV7-9 and J is TRBJ2-1, with D unresolved. The CDR3 is 15 residues long. The germline V gene encodes CDR1 SEHNR and CDR2 FQNEAQ (reference sequence). The V gene lost 5 bases and the J gene lost 7 bases, with 18 bases spanning the gap. The CDR3 loop reads CASSHPVLSPNEQFF. CDR3 sequence (DNA): TGTGCCAGCAGCCACCCGGTCCTATCGCCGAATGAGCAGTTCTTC. Full variable domain (outside the CDR3, taken from reference TRBV7-9 and TRBJ2-1): DTGVSQNPRHKITKRGQNVTFRCDPISEHNRLYWYRQTLGQGPEFLTYFQNEAQLEKSRLLSDRFSAERPKGSFSTLEIQRTEQGDSAMYLCASSHPVLSPNEQFFGPGTRLTVL.

The V gene is TRBV6-2 or TRBV6-3, the J gene TRBJ2-7; the match to TRBD2 covers 8 bases. V shed 2 bases, J shed 3 bases, and the junction held 9 bases outside the gene matches. Germline assignment: CDR1 MNHEY and CDR2 SVGEGT. CDR3 length: 16 amino acids. CDR3 bases: TGTGCCAGCAGTTACCGCTATGGGGGACTAGACTACGAGCAGTACTTC. Its protein product is CASSYRYGGLDYEQYF.

The gene calls are TRBV7-9 and TRBJ2-5, with TRBD2 identical over 11 bases. The germline gives CDR1 SEHNR, CDR2 FQNEAQ (reference sequence). The CDR3 has 16 amino acids. V shed 2 bases and J 5 bases; nucleotides not matched to a gene: 7. The CDR3 loop is CASSLTSGRRGETQYF. The CDR3 DNA is TGTGCCAGCAGCTTAACTAGCGGGAGAAGGGGGGAGACCCAGTACTTC.

As DNA, the CDR3 is TGTGCCAGCAGCGTGGGTCGGAGGCAGCCCCAGCATTTT. Translation gives CASSVGRRQPQHF. V is TRBV7-2 and J is TRBJ1-5; D call uncertain. CDR3 length equals 13 residues. Trimming left V 5 bases short and J 7 bases short, with 12 bases between. Germline V gene data show CDR1 as SGHTA and CDR2 as FQGNSA.

The count of this clonotype is one. Compared with germline, one end of the junction differs, possibly owing to a read error. This rearrangement joins TRBV4-2 to TRBJ2-7; D unresolved. The germline V gene has CDR1 LGHNA and CDR2 YNFKEQ. This CDR3 region has 16 residues. The CDR3, as DNA: TGTGCCAGCGGCCAAGATACGACTTCCCCAGCCTACGAGCAGTACTTC. Its translation is CASGQDTTSPAYEQYF.

This clonotype appeared a few times. The junction departs from germline at one end; a sequencing error may be responsible. This sequence joins TRBV7-6 and TRBJ1-4, with D possibly matching TRBD1 (6 bases). Germline loops: CDR1 SGHVS, CDR2 FNYEAQ. The CDR3 is 15 amino acids. The CDR3 is CASSIAPGHKEKLFF. Here the CDR3 DNA reads TGTGCCAGCAGCATAGCCCCGGGACATAAGGAAAAACTGTTTTTT.

In regard to this clonotype: At one of its ends the junction is not consistent with the germline gene, which may arise from a read error. This chain uses TRBV7-3 with TRBJ2-1, with TRBD1 matching 7 bases. CDR3 length: 14 residues. Germline V gene data show CDR1 as SGHTA and CDR2 as FQGTGA. CDR3 sequence reads: CVSSLGTANNEQFF. CDR3 coding DNA: TGTGTCAGCAGCTTAGGGACAGCCAACAATGAGCAGTTCTTC.

The chain couples TRBV10-3 to TRBJ2-3, with 7 bases fitting TRBD2. Germline assignment: CDR1 ENHRY and CDR2 SYGVKD. Trimming took 3 bases from V and 3 from J; bases not matched to a gene: 3. This CDR3 region has 14 residues. The CDR3: CAISEGGRTDTQYF. The DNA of the CDR3 is TGTGCCATCAGTGAAGGCGGGAGAACAGATACGCAGTATTTT.

This rearrangement joins TRBV10-3 to TRBJ1-1, with TRBD1 as a possible D gene (5 bases). Trimming left V 8 bases short and J 1 base short, with 14 bases between. Germline CDR1 ENHRY, CDR2 SYGVKD. The CDR3 runs 14 residues. The DNA of the CDR3 is TGTGCCATCCGGGACTCCCTAAGGAACACTGAAGCTTTCTTT. Its translation: CAIRDSLRNTEAFF.

Only a few counts were recorded for this clonotype. CDR3 coding DNA: TGCGCCAGCAGCCAGGACGGGATAAGCACAGATACGCAGTATTTT. Translated: CASSQDGISTDTQYF. The chain is built from TRBV4-3 and TRBJ2-3, with a tentative D call TRBD2 (5 bases). Germline CDR1 LGHNA, CDR2 YSLEER. Trimming removed 3 bases from V and 0 bases from J, with 10 bases in between. This CDR3 comprises 15 residues.

This clonotype showed up many times. The chain uses TRBV12-3 or TRBV12-4 and TRBJ1-5; a weak D match, TRBD1 (5 bases). V lost 2 bases to trimming and J lost 2 bases, with 13 bases between them. The CDR3 contains 16 residues. CDR3 loop: CASSLSGDLRNQPQHF. The CDR3 coding sequence is TGTGCCAGCAGTTTATCCGGGGACTTACGCAATCAGCCCCAGCATTTT.

This clonotype was counted only a few times. The CDR3 sequence is CASSPTQWDGYTF. The DNA for the CDR3 is TGTGCCAGCAGTCCTACACAGTGGGACGGCTACACCTTC. The chain uses TRBV12-3 or TRBV12-4 and TRBJ1-2, with a tentative D call TRBD1 (5 bases). Trimming left V 5 bases short and J 8 bases short, with 15 bases between. This CDR3 region has 13 residues.

This clonotype was picked up a small number of times. This chain uses TRBV5-4 with TRBJ2-6, with D possibly being TRBD1 or TRBD2 (5 bases each). Trimming pared 6 bases from V and 0 bases from J, leaving 16 bases between. Looked up from germline, CDR1 is SGHNT and CDR2 is YYREEE (reference sequence). CDR3 size: 17 residues. The CDR3 DNA reads as TGTGCCAGCACCTCGGGGCAGGTCCTCTCTGGGGCCAACGTCCTGACTTTC. Translating it yields CASTSGQVLSGANVLTF.

The rearrangement links TRBV5-1 to TRBJ2-4, with a weak D call TRBD1 (6 bases). The CDR3 length is 15 residues. Germline V CDR1 and CDR2: SGHRS, YFSETQ. V was clipped by 1 base and J by 6 bases, with 14 bases between them. For the CDR3, the DNA is TGCGCCAGCAGCTTGAGTGGTAGGACAGCAAACATTCAGTACTTC. Residues: CASSLSGRTANIQYF. Combining the CDR3 with reference TRBV5-1 and TRBJ2-4 gives the whole variable domain KAGVTQTPRYLIKTRGQQVTLSCSPISGHRSVSWYQQTPGQGLQFLFEYFSETQRNKGNFPGRFSGRQFSNSRSEMNVSTLELGDSALYLCASSLSGRTANIQYFGAGTRLSVL.

This clonotype was seen many times. The chain is built from TRBV20-1 and TRBJ1-2; tentative D call: TRBD1 (6 bases). Germline lookup yields CDR1 DFQATT and CDR2 SNEGSKA (reference sequence). Deletions cut 0 bases from V and 4 bases from J, with 21 bases between. The CDR3 totals 17 residues. CDR3 sequence (DNA): TGCAGTGCTAGAGATCCGACCGAAGCGCAGGGGCTCTATGGCTACACCTTC. It translates to CSARDPTEAQGLYGYTF.

The chain carries TRBV20-1 and TRBJ2-7; 10 bases map to TRBD2. Germline loops: CDR1 DFQATT, CDR2 SNEGSKA (reference sequence). With 3 bases clipped from V and 0 bases from J, the junction kept 8 bases outside the gene matches. The CDR3 runs to 16 residues. CDR3: CSARSTSGRASYEQYF. Written as DNA, the CDR3 is TGCAGTGCTAGGTCGACAAGCGGGAGGGCCTCCTACGAGCAGTACTTC.

This clonotype was counted only a few times. The gene calls are TRBV3-1 and TRBJ2-3, with D maybe TRBD2 (5 bases). Germline lookup yields CDR1 LGHDT and CDR2 YNNKEL (reference sequence). Trimming removed 8 bases at V and 0 bases at J, with 15 bases between. This CDR3 has 15 amino acids. The CDR3 DNA is TGTGCCAGCTCAGGTACGGGGTCTAGCACAGATACGCAGTATTTT. Its translation is CASSGTGSSTDTQYF.

In its sample, this clonotype was seen a few times. The chain combines TRBV20-1 with TRBJ2-1, with TRBD2 matching over 8 bases. The CDR3 runs to 13 residues. With V trimmed by 5 bases and J by 5 bases, 5 bases remained unmatched. CDR1 and CDR2 from the germline V gene are DFQATT and SNEGSKA (reference sequence). CDR3 loop: CSARGGPNNEQFF. CDR3 DNA sequence: TGCAGTGCTCGGGGGGGGCCTAACAATGAGCAGTTCTTC.

This clonotype came up many times. V gene TRBV29-1 combines with J gene TRBJ2-1; D perhaps matches TRBD2 (5 bases). Germline-derived CDR1 and CDR2 are SQVTM and ANQGSEA. This CDR3 has 15 amino acids. The V end lost 7 bases, the J end lost 3 bases, and 19 bases lay between the germline ends. CDR3 sequence: CSAYLGRVGYNEQFF. In DNA form, the CDR3 reads TGCAGCGCGTACCTGGGGAGAGTTGGCTACAATGAGCAGTTCTTC.

There are many counts of this clonotype. The V gene is TRBV6-5, the J gene TRBJ2-2; D uncertain. The V and J ends lost 4 bases and 4 bases respectively, with 16 bases between them. From germline, CDR1 is MNHEY and CDR2 SVGAGI. CDR3 size: 16 residues. The CDR3 DNA sequence: TGTGCCAGCAGTTCCTCGGACCGTGGTGGCACCGGGGAGCTGTTTTTT. This sequence encodes CASSSSDRGGTGELFF.